This T cell receptor (beta chain) was retrieved from a study of cytomegalovirus exposure and HLA in healthy donors. The study, taken as a whole, reports: An analysis was carried out at a later point. It showed that HLA-associated TCR beta chains were more clonally expanded than equally common non-associated chains. Some highly shared sequence variants likely arose as a pipeline artifact. Later genetic work tied a missense DCLRE1C variant to beta-chain V and J trimming.

The CDR3 has 13 residues. After removal of 3 bases from V and 6 bases from J, the junction contained 4 bases not matched to a gene. CDR1 and CDR2 (germline): MGHDK, SYGVNS. With respect to this clone: Its antigen is undetermined.

PCR was performed using 60 Vbeta and 13 Jbeta primers. Original methodology: It was a later analysis that counted 79 million or so unique TCR beta chains, of which around 11 million were shared. Clones were sequenced by immunoSEQ multiplex PCR, and TCRdb holds only the in-frame ones, with some missing. D and trimming were read from the DNA, whereas the V and J calls and clone size are those reported in that table. The sample shows some 130,000 clones, about 70% of them seen only once. The chain joins TRBV25-1 to TRBJ2-5; TRBD1 aligns across 7 bases. The source material was PBMCs. The sequence was collected from a male donor in good health and CMV-seronegative. CDR3 sequence: CASSDRGIKTQYF. In DNA form, the CDR3 reads TGTGCCAGCAGTGACAGGGGGATAAAGACCCAGTACTTC.